This T cell receptor (beta chain) was obtained from a study of blood T cells in healthy people across ages. This clonotype was observed a few times. The antigen remains unidentified. A much more abundant neighbour one base away suggests this may be a read error. Next came a second PCR, run for roughly 6 to 11 cycles, which used a sample-barcoded 5' primer along with a J-beta primer mix. The template-switch adaptor was a 5' adaptor with 12 random nucleotides. It tagged each cDNA molecule. TCRdb reprocessed the 5' RACE reads with MiXCR, giving one entry per CDR3 protein. The sample gives 950,000 to 1,200,000 distinct CDR3 sequences, roughly two fifths of which show up once; roughly 14% is in the top ten. This CDR3 is built from 16 residues. Unmatched junction bases numbered 11, after V lost 4 bases and J lost 11 bases. The germline V gene encodes CDR1 MGHRA and CDR2 YSYEKL. All donors came from Russia, were Caucasian and healthy, and spanned ages roughly 6 to 100.

Study results and caveats: Long-lived donors exceeded aged donors in naive CD4+ cells and diversity. The study could not conclusively compare naive and antigen-experienced cells, given its unsorted PBMCs.

The TCR was taken from a man aged 18 to 29 in good health. J is TRBJ2-5 and V is TRBV4-1, with 15 bases that match TRBD2. Sequencing was done on a sample of blood. The CDR3 sequence is CASSRGLAGGPNEQYF. The CDR3 DNA follows: TGCGCCAGCAGCCGGGGACTAGCGGGGGGCCCCAATGAGCAGTACTTC.